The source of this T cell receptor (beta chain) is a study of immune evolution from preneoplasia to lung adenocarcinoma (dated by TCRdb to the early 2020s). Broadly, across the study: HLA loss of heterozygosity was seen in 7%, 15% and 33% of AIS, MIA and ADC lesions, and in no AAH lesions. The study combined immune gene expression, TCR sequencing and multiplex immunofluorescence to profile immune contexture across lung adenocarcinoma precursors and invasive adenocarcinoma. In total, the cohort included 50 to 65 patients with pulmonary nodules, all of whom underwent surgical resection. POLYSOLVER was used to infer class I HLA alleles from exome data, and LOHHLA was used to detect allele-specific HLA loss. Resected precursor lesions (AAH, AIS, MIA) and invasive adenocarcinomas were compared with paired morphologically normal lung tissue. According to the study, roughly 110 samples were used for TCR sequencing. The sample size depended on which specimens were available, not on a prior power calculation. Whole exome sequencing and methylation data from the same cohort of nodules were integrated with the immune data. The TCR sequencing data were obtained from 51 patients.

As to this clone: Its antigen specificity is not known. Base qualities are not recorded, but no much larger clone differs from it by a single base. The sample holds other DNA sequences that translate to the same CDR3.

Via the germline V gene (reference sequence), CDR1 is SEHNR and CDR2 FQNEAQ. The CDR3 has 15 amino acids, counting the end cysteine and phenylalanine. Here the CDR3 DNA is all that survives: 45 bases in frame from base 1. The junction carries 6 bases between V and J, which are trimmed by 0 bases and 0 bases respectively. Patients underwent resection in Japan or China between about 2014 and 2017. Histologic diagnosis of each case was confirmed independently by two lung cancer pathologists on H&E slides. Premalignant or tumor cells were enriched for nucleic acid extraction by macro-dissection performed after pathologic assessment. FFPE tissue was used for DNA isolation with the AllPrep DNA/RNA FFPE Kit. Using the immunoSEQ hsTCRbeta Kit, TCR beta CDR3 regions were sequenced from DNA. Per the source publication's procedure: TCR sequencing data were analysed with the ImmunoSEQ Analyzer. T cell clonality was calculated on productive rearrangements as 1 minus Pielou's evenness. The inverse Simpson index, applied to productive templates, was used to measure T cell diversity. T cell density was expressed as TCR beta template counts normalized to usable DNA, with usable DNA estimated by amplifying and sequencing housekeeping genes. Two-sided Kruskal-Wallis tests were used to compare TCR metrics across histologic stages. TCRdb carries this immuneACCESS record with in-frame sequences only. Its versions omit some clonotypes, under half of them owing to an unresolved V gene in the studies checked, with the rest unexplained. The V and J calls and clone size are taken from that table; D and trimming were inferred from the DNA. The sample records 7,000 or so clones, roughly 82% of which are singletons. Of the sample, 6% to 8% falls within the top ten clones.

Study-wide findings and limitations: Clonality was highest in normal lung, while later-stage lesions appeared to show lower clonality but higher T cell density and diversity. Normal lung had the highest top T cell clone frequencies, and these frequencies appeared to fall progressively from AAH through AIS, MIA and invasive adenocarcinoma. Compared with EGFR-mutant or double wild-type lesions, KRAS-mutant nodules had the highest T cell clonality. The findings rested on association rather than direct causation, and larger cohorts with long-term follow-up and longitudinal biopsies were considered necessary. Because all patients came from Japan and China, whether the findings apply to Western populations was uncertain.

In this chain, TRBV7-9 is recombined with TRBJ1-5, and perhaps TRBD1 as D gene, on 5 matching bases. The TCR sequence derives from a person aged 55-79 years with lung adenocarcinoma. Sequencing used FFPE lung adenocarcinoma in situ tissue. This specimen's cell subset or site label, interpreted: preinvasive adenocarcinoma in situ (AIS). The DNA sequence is TGTGCCAGCAGCTTAGCAGGGGATAGCAATCAGCCCCAGCATTTT. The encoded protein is CASSLAGDSNQPQHF.